Below, 20 T cell receptor beta chains from the same sample are listed, as sequenced in a study of Graves' ophthalmopathy and Graves' hyperthyroidism. Amplified material comprised TCR beta CDR3 regions derived from RNA transcripts. Investigators did first-round RT-PCR with HTBI primers, then second-round multiplex PCR. TCRdb itself ran the multiplex PCR reads through MiXCR, one entry per CDR3 protein. The repertoire holds approximately 210,000 distinct CDR3 sequences, with under 30% as singletons. The sequencing sample was made of peripheral blood. All receptors derive from a man aged 45-65 years with Graves' ophthalmopathy.

J is TRBJ1-1 and V is TRBV12-3 or TRBV12-4; D possibly corresponds to TRBD1 (6 bases). Trimming removed 6 bases from V and 4 bases from J, with 15 bases in between. The CDR3 is 14 residues long. CDR3 bases: TGTGCCAGCAGCCCCTACCCGACAGGCACTGAAGCTTTCTTT. Protein product: CASSPYPTGTEAFF.

This clonotype was observed a single time. V and J are TRBV10-3 and TRBJ2-2, with TRBD2 matching 12 bases. This CDR3 region has 18 residues. The germline gives CDR1 ENHRY, CDR2 SYGVKD. V shed 2 bases and J 6 bases; nucleotides not matched to a gene: 10. The CDR3 loop is CAISEPRTSGKPAGELFF. The CDR3 DNA is TGTGCCATCAGTGAGCCGCGGACTAGCGGGAAACCCGCCGGGGAGCTGTTTTTT.

The chain joins TRBV6-2 or TRBV6-3 to TRBJ2-7; D ambiguous. Per the germline V gene, CDR1 is MNHEY and CDR2 is SVGEGT. There are 13 residues in the CDR3. Trimming shortened V by 6 bases and J by 5 bases, and 14 bases separated the two germline ends. The CDR3 loop reads CASSEVGFDEQYF. The CDR3 DNA reads TGTGCCAGCAGCGAAGTTGGGTTCGACGAGCAGTACTTC.

This clonotype was recorded at least ten times. The chain combines TRBV19 with TRBJ2-6; D perhaps matches TRBD2 (5 bases). Germline V gives CDR1 LNHDA, CDR2 SQIVND (reference sequence). There are 13 residues in the CDR3. The V end lost 10 bases, the J end lost 2 bases, and 9 bases lay between the germline ends. This chain's CDR3 is CAIEGPGANVLTF. In nucleotides, the CDR3 is TGTGCCATTGAGGGCCCTGGGGCCAACGTCCTGACTTTC.

At least ten counts were recorded for this clonotype. The chain carries TRBV28 and TRBJ1-1; D gene ambiguous. Per germline, CDR1 MDHEN and CDR2 SYDVKM. V lost 2 bases, J lost 1 base, and 11 bases lay in between. There are 15 residues in the CDR3. The CDR3 coding sequence is TGTGCCAGCAGTTTAGGTTGGGGAGGGAACACTGAAGCTTTCTTT. Encoded protein: CASSLGWGGNTEAFF.

The chain has TRBV4-3 and TRBJ1-1, with 11 positions matching TRBD1. Germline V gene data show CDR1 as LGHNA and CDR2 as YSLEER. The CDR3 covers 17 residues. J lost 1 base, V lost 7 bases, and 11 bases had no gene match. CDR3 bases: TGCGCCAGCAACGGAAGGACAGGGGGCAGCGGGAACACTGAAGCTTTCTTT. Its translation: CASNGRTGGSGNTEAFF.

This clonotype has ten or more counts. CDR3 coding DNA: TGTGCCAGCATTCAGGGACGGAACACTGAAGCTTTCTTT. Translated: CASIQGRNTEAFF. The V gene is TRBV28, the J gene TRBJ1-1; tentative D call: TRBD1 (5 bases). CDR1 is MDHEN, CDR2 SYDVKM, per germline. Trimming cost V 7 bases and J 1 base, with 10 bases left between them. The CDR3 contains 13 residues.

The rearrangement joins TRBV27 to TRBJ1-1, with no clear D. CDR1 is MNHEY, CDR2 SMNVEV, per germline (reference sequence). The CDR3 spans 13 residues. The V end was cut by 5 bases, the J end by 3 bases, with 10 bases between. The CDR3 is CASSGVEDTEAFF. The CDR3 DNA follows: TGTGCCAGCAGTGGGGTGGAGGACACTGAAGCTTTCTTT.

The chain is built from TRBV6-5 and TRBJ1-2; 12 bases are a match to TRBD1. The germline V gene has CDR1 MNHEY and CDR2 SVGAGI. The CDR3 contains 16 residues. V dropped 2 bases and J dropped 4; count of bases not matched to a gene: 5. Written as DNA, the CDR3 is TGTGCCAGCAGTTACGCTTCGGGACAGGGGGCCTATGGCTACACCTTC. Encoded protein: CASSYASGQGAYGYTF.

The V and J genes are TRBV6-1 and TRBJ2-2; D is ambiguous. The V end was cut by 4 bases, the J end by 0 bases, with 6 bases between. Germline V lookup: CDR1 MNHNS, CDR2 SASEGT. CDR3 size: 14 residues. The CDR3 region has the DNA TGTGCCAGCAGTGGAGCCCCGAACACCGGGGAGCTGTTTTTT. It specifies CASSGAPNTGELFF.

This clonotype was detected ten times or more. The chain recombines TRBV3-1 with TRBJ2-5; D remains unclear. The V end was cut by 8 bases, the J end by 2 bases, with 18 bases between. Germline values: CDR1 LGHDT, CDR2 YNNKEL (reference sequence). The CDR3 spans 15 residues. The CDR3: CASHHGQAAQETQYF. The CDR3 bases are TGTGCCAGCCACCACGGCCAGGCCGCGCAAGAGACCCAGTACTTC.

This clonotype showed up just once. The J gene is TRBJ2-7, the V gene TRBV6-1, with 11 positions matching TRBD1. The CDR3 is 16 amino acids. V trimming: 8 bases; J trimming: 5 bases; junction bases outside the gene matches: 14. Germline V lookup: CDR1 MNHNS, CDR2 SASEGT. The CDR3 sequence is CASELESGTGGHEQYF. CDR3 nucleotide sequence: TGTGCCAGCGAGCTTGAGTCCGGGACAGGGGGTCACGAGCAGTACTTC.

This clonotype was detected ten times or more. This chain joins TRBV2 and TRBJ1-5; TRBD1 might be the D (5 bases). The CDR3 has 12 amino acids. Deletions cut 6 bases from V and 8 bases from J, with 11 bases between. Germline loops: CDR1 SNHLY, CDR2 FYNNEI. The CDR3 DNA follows: TGTGCCAGCAGGTGGCAGGGAGAGCCCCAGCATTTT. Translated: CASRWQGEPQHF.

This clonotype was counted ten times or more. The rearrangement uses TRBV7-8 and TRBJ2-7; tentative D call: TRBD1 (6 bases). The CDR3 contains 16 residues. The ends were cut back, 5 bases at V and 2 bases at J, with 19 bases in the middle. CDR1 is SGHVS, CDR2 FQNEAQ, per germline. CDR3 residues: CASSGQGRGLTYEQYF. CDR3 DNA sequence: TGTGCCAGCAGCGGCCAGGGCAGGGGCCTTACCTACGAGCAGTACTTC.

This clonotype showed up just once. The DNA for the CDR3 is TGTGCCAGCAGGACACAGATGAACACTGAAGCTTTCTTT. Amino acids: CASRTQMNTEAFF. This chain joins TRBV12-3 or TRBV12-4 and TRBJ1-1; D ambiguous. Trimming took 6 bases from V and 0 from J, leaving 8 bases between them. The CDR3 length is 13 residues.

This clonotype appeared many times. The V call is TRBV20-1, the J call TRBJ2-2, with 9 bases lining up with TRBD2. V dropped 5 bases and J dropped 5; count of bases not matched to a gene: 9. This CDR3 is 15 amino acids long. The germline V gene has CDR1 DFQATT and CDR2 SNEGSKA (reference sequence). The CDR3 DNA reads as TGCAGTGCTTCCATAGCGGGAGAGGGGACCGGGGAGCTGTTTTTT. Translated: CSASIAGEGTGELFF.

This clonotype was detected many times. The chain combines TRBV28 with TRBJ1-2; D may be TRBD1 (5 bases). V lost 2 bases to trimming and J lost 7 bases, with 11 bases between them. Germline V CDR1 and CDR2: MDHEN, SYDVKM. The CDR3 contains 13 residues. Written as DNA, the CDR3 is TGTGCCAGCAGTTTACAGGGCCGGGGTGGCTACACCTTC. Translating it yields CASSLQGRGGYTF.

This clonotype was detected ten times or more. The rearrangement links TRBV6-2 or TRBV6-3 to TRBJ2-6; 9 nucleotides match TRBD1. The CDR3 length is 15 residues. The germline V gene has CDR1 MNHEY and CDR2 SVGEGT. J gave up 3 bases and V 7 bases, and 4 bases lay outside the gene matches. CDR3 amino acids: CASNTGGFGANVLTF. DNA of the CDR3: TGTGCCAGCAATACAGGGGGCTTTGGGGCCAACGTCCTGACTTTC.

This clonotype was picked up many times. The chain links TRBV28 to TRBJ2-3; possible D gene TRBD1, 6 bases. V gave up 2 bases and J gave up 6 bases, with 15 bases separating them. Germline CDR1 is MDHEN and CDR2 is SYDVKM. The CDR3 is made up of 15 amino acids. This chain's CDR3 is CASSLVQGVTDTQYF. The CDR3 region has the DNA TGTGCCAGCAGTTTAGTACAGGGCGTGACCGATACGCAGTATTTT.

This clonotype has a handful of counts. The chain combines TRBV6-2 or TRBV6-3 with TRBJ1-2; a weak D match, TRBD1 (6 bases). In germline, CDR1 is MNHEY, CDR2 SVGEGT. This CDR3 is 15 amino acids long. The germline V and J ends were trimmed by 2 bases and 7 bases, with 17 bases remaining between them. The CDR3 spells CASSYRRQEFRGYTF. The CDR3 nucleotides read TGTGCCAGCAGTTACAGGAGACAGGAATTTCGTGGCTACACCTTC.